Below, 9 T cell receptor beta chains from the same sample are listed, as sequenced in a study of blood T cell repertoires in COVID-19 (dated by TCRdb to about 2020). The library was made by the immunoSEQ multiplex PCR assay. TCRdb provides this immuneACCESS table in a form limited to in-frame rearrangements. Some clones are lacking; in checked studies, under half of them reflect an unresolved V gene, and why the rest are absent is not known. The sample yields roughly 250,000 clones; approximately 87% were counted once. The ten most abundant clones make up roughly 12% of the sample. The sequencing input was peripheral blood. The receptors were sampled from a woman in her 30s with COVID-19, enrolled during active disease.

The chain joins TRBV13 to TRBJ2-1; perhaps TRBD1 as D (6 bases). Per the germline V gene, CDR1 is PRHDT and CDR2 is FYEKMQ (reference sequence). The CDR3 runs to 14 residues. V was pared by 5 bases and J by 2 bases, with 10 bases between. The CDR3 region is CASSATGPYNEQFF. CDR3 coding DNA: TGTGCCAGCAGCGCGACAGGACCCTACAATGAGCAGTTCTTC.

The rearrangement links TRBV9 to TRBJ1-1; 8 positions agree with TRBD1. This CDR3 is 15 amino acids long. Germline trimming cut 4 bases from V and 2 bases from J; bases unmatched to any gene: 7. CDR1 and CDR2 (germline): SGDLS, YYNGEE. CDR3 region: CASSPGTGYNTEAFF. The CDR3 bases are TGTGCCAGCAGCCCCGGGACAGGCTATAACACTGAAGCTTTCTTT.

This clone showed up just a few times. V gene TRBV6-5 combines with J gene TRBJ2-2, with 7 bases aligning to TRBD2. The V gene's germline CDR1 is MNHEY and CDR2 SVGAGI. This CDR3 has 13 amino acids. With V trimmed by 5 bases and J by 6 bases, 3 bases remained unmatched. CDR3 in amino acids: CASSNRGAGELFF. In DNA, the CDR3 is TGTGCCAGCAGTAACCGGGGGGCCGGGGAGCTGTTTTTT.

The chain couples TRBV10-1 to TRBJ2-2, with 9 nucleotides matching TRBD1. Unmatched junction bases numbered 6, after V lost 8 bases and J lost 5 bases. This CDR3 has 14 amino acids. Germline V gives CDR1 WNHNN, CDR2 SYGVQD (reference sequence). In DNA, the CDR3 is TGCGCCAGCGCCACAGGGGGCGGAACCGGGGAGCTGTTTTTT. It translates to CASATGGGTGELFF.

This CDR3 reads CAISDWAAAGEAQYF. Here the CDR3 DNA reads TGTGCCATCAGTGACTGGGCTGCGGCGGGGGAGGCCCAGTACTTC. The genes are TRBV10-3 and TRBJ2-5; 7 nucleotides match TRBD2. Germline V gene lookup returns CDR1 ENHRY and CDR2 SYGVKD. The CDR3 loop spans 15 amino acids. V lost 3 bases to trimming and J lost 9 bases; unmatched junction nucleotides: 13.

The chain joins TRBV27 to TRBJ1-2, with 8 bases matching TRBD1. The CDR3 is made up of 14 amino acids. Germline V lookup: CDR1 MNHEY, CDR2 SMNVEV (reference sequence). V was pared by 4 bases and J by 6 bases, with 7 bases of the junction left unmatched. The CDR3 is CASSWATGADGYTF. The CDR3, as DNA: TGTGCCAGCAGTTGGGCGACAGGGGCTGATGGCTACACCTTC.

In DNA form, the CDR3 reads TGTGCCATCAGTGACGCAAGGGGGGGGTGGAACGAGCAGTACTTC. It codes for CAISDARGGWNEQYF. The chain uses TRBV10-3 and TRBJ2-7; tentatively, D is TRBD2 (7 bases). V was shortened by 3 bases and J by 5 bases, with 17 bases between the two germline ends. This CDR3 is built from 15 residues. Per germline, CDR1 ENHRY and CDR2 SYGVKD.

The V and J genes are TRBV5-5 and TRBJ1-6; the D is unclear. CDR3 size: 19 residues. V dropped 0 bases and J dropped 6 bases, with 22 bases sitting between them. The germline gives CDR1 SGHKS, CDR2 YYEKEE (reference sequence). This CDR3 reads CASSLAGRASIRRNSPLHF. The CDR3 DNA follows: TGTGCCAGCAGCTTGGCCGGGAGGGCAAGTATTCGGCGTAATTCACCCCTCCACTTT.

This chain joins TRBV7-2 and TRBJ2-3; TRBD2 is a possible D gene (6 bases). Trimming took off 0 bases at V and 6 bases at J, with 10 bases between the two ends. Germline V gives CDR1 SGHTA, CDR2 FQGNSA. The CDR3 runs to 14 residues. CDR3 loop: CASSLAGTQDTQYF. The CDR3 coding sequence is TGTGCCAGCAGCTTAGCCGGGACTCAGGATACGCAGTATTTT.